The next 29 T cell receptor beta chains were all read from a single sample in a study of T-cell reconstitution after alpha-beta-depleted transplantation in children. Unique molecular identifiers featured in how the TCRbeta library was prepared. TCRdb reprocessed the PCR reads via MiXCR and lists one record per CDR3 protein. The sample has about 400,000 distinct CDR3 sequences; about 20% are singletons. The sample in question was PBMCs from the stem cell graft donor, obtained from the stem cell graft. The source is a human donor who donated a stem cell graft to a child with acute myeloid leukemia.

The V and J genes are TRBV29-1 and TRBJ2-7; the D gene is possibly TRBD1 (5 bases). V lost 3 bases and J 5 bases, leaving 8 bases between the germline ends. The CDR3 is made up of 11 amino acids. CDR1 is SQVTM, CDR2 ANQGSEA, per germline. In DNA, the CDR3 is TGCAGCGTTGAGGCAGGGAACGAGCAGTACTTC. Its protein is CSVEAGNEQYF.

This clonotype was observed a few times. The chain carries TRBV18 and TRBJ2-5; D is undetermined. CDR1 is KGHSH, CDR2 LQKENI, per germline. Trimming removed 3 bases at V and 4 bases at J, with 18 bases between. The CDR3 has 16 residues. The CDR3: CASSPFAISEAETQYF. CDR3 coding DNA: TGTGCCAGCTCACCTTTTGCCATCTCAGAGGCAGAGACCCAGTACTTC. Drawing the rest from reference TRBV18 and TRBJ2-5, the complete variable domain is NAGVMQNPRHLVRRRGQEARLRCSPMKGHSHVYWYRQLPEEGLKFMVYLQKENIIDESGMPKERFSAEFPKEGPSILRIQQVVRGDSAAYFCASSPFAISEAETQYFGPGTRLLVL.

This chain links TRBV20-1 with TRBJ2-1; D perhaps matches TRBD2 (6 bases). CDR1 and CDR2 from the germline V gene are DFQATT and SNEGSKA (reference sequence). The CDR3 contains 14 residues. V lost 6 bases, J lost 7 bases, and 19 bases lay in between. The CDR3 sequence: CSAHERVKGNEQFF. CDR3 DNA: TGCAGTGCCCATGAGCGGGTTAAAGGAAATGAGCAGTTCTTC.

This clonotype was picked up many times. The chain links TRBV29-1 to TRBJ2-1; 9 positions match TRBD1. The V and J ends lost 7 bases and 4 bases, in that order; junction bases with no gene match: 2. This CDR3 is 12 amino acids long. Looked up from germline, CDR1 is SQVTM and CDR2 is ANQGSEA. In DNA, the CDR3 is TGCAGCGCCGGGACAGGGTACAATGAGCAGTTCTTC. Amino acid sequence: CSAGTGYNEQFF.

This clonotype appeared a few times. The genes are TRBV5-5 and TRBJ2-2, with TRBD2 as a possible D gene (5 bases). The CDR3 spans 15 residues. Trimming shortened V by 1 base and J by 4 bases, and 11 bases separated the two germline ends. In germline, CDR1 is SGHKS, CDR2 YYEKEE (reference sequence). For the CDR3, the DNA is TGTGCCAGCAGCTTGTACGGGGTGGGCACCGGGGAGCTGTTTTTT. Residues: CASSLYGVGTGELFF.

This clonotype turned up a few times. The chain carries TRBV11-2 and TRBJ2-1, with D maybe TRBD2 (6 bases). Looked up from germline, CDR1 is SGHAT and CDR2 is FQNNGV. The CDR3 sequence is 15 residues long. Trimming pared 3 bases from V and 3 bases from J, leaving 12 bases between. CDR3 region: CASSLSGGRYNEQFF. The CDR3 DNA follows: TGTGCCAGCAGCTTGTCCGGGGGACGCTACAATGAGCAGTTCTTC.

This clonotype was seen a few times. The genes are TRBV29-1 and TRBJ1-2; 7 bases are shared with TRBD1. Trimming cost V 7 bases and J 1 base; bases outside gene matches: 9. Germline V CDR1 and CDR2: SQVTM, ANQGSEA. This CDR3 has 14 amino acids. CDR3 nucleotides: TGCAGCGACCAGACAGGGTCTCTTAACTATGGCTACACCTTC. It translates to CSDQTGSLNYGYTF.

V and J are TRBV20-1 and TRBJ2-7, with D possibly being TRBD1 or TRBD2 (5 bases each). CDR1 and CDR2 (germline): DFQATT, SNEGSKA (reference sequence). The CDR3 spans 12 residues. The V end was cut by 3 bases, the J end by 6 bases, with 12 bases between. Written as DNA, the CDR3 is TGCAGTGCTAGGTGGTATGGGGGCGAGCAGTACTTC. Translating it yields CSARWYGGEQYF.

This clonotype was counted many times. The CDR3, as DNA: TGTGCCAGCAGCCGGAGACAGGGGGCGACTGAAGCTTTCTTT. Translated: CASSRRQGATEAFF. The chain joins TRBV4-2 to TRBJ1-1, with 10 bases lining up with TRBD1. Germline V gene sequence: CDR1 LGHNA, CDR2 YNFKEQ. Trimming removed 4 bases from V and 5 bases from J; junction bases left unmatched: 4. The CDR3 has 14 amino acids.

There are a few counts of this clonotype. V usage is TRBV7-2 and J usage is TRBJ1-5, with D hard to call. With 2 bases removed from V and 0 bases from J, the gap between germline ends came to 5 bases. Per the germline V gene, CDR1 is SGHTA and CDR2 is FQGNSA. The CDR3 covers 14 residues. The CDR3 region has the DNA TGTGCCAGCAGCTTACAATATAGCAATCAGCCCCAGCATTTT. Protein: CASSLQYSNQPQHF.

This clonotype has a handful of counts. The chain has TRBV7-9 and TRBJ2-7; D might be TRBD2 (5 bases). V lost 5 bases and J 2 bases, leaving 10 bases between the germline ends. CDR1 is SEHNR, CDR2 FQNEAQ, per germline (reference sequence). CDR3 size: 13 residues. The CDR3 sequence is CASSVPGTYEQYF. The CDR3 DNA reads TGTGCCAGCAGCGTCCCGGGGACCTACGAGCAGTACTTC.

CDR3 DNA sequence: TGTGCCAGCAGCTCTCGTGGTGGTTCGGGAGCAGAGACCCAGTACTTC. This gives the protein CASSSRGGSGAETQYF. This rearrangement joins TRBV7-9 to TRBJ2-5; TRBD2 is a possible D gene (6 bases). V was cut by 4 bases and J by 4 bases, with 19 bases left in between. This CDR3 comprises 16 residues. Germline V gene sequence: CDR1 SEHNR, CDR2 FQNEAQ (reference sequence).

CDR3 sequence reads: CAWTKTGGLYEQYF. The DNA for the CDR3 is TGTGCCTGGACCAAAACAGGGGGTTTATACGAGCAGTACTTC. The rearrangement uses TRBV30 and TRBJ2-7; 8 bases align to TRBD1. V lost 4 bases, J lost 4 bases, and 9 bases stayed unmatched. CDR1 and CDR2 from the germline V gene are GTSNPN and SVGIG (reference sequence). This CDR3 has 14 residues.

This clonotype came up a few times. A junction end diverges from the germline sequence, so it may reflect a read error. The chain uses TRBV7-2 and TRBJ2-2; maybe TRBD2 (5 bases). Germline V gives CDR1 SGHTA, CDR2 FQGNSA. The CDR3 covers 13 residues. CDR3 nucleotides: TGTGCCAGCGGCTTCAGAGCGGTCGGGGAGCTGTTTTTT. Its translation is CASGFRAVGELFF.

This clonotype was recorded a few times. V is TRBV7-3 and J is TRBJ1-1, with D perhaps matching TRBD1 (5 bases). CDR1 and CDR2 (germline): SGHTA, FQGTGA. This CDR3 spans 14 amino acids. Deletions cut 3 bases from V and 5 bases from J, with 13 bases between. In DNA form, the CDR3 reads TGTGCCAGCAGCTTGGTGGGGAGGGGAACTGAAGCTTTCTTT. This translates into CASSLVGRGTEAFF.

The genes are TRBV18 and TRBJ2-3, with D possibly TRBD1 on 5 matching bases. The germline V gene encodes CDR1 KGHSH and CDR2 LQKENI. CDR3 size: 15 residues. V lost 1 base and J 2 bases, leaving 10 bases between the germline ends. CDR3 sequence (DNA): TGTGCCAGCTCACCACGGGGCTCAGCCACAGATACGCAGTATTTT. It translates to CASSPRGSATDTQYF.

This chain links TRBV7-9 with TRBJ2-7; D is possibly TRBD2 (5 bases). Trimming left V 4 bases short and J 7 bases short, with 17 bases between. The CDR3 has 14 amino acids. Looked up from germline, CDR1 is SEHNR and CDR2 is FQNEAQ (reference sequence). CDR3 sequence: CASSSVRASREQYF. Written as DNA, the CDR3 is TGTGCCAGCAGCTCCGTGAGGGCCTCGCGGGAGCAGTACTTC. The full variable domain, in which reference TRBV7-9 and TRBJ2-7 provide the parts outside the CDR3, is DTGVSQNPRHKITKRGQNVTFRCDPISEHNRLYWYRQTLGQGPEFLTYFQNEAQLEKSRLLSDRFSAERPKGSFSTLEIQRTEQGDSAMYLCASSSVRASREQYFGPGTRLTVT.

This clonotype was counted only a few times. The J gene is TRBJ2-7, the V gene TRBV5-1; 8 positions agree with TRBD2. The germline V gene has CDR1 SGHRS and CDR2 YFSETQ. This CDR3 is 15 amino acids long. Trimming at V came to 3 bases and at J to 2 bases, leaving 7 bases not matched to a gene. The CDR3 DNA reads as TGCGCCAGCAGCTCGAAAGCGGGAGCGGCCTACGAGCAGTACTTC. This gives the protein CASSSKAGAAYEQYF.

This chain joins TRBV4-3 and TRBJ2-1; tentative D call: TRBD1 (7 bases). CDR1 and CDR2 from the germline V gene are LGHNA and YSLEER. The CDR3 has 15 amino acids. Trimming pared 5 bases from V and 8 bases from J, leaving 19 bases between. Written as DNA, the CDR3 is TGCGCCAGCAGCAACGACAGGGCTTGGGGGGATGAGCAGTTCTTC. It encodes CASSNDRAWGDEQFF.

The table lists this clonotype with a few counts. The rearrangement joins TRBV6-5 to TRBJ1-2, with 7 bases lining up with TRBD1. Germline V lookup: CDR1 MNHEY, CDR2 SVGAGI. There are 14 residues in the CDR3. Losses at the gene ends were 2 bases for V and 3 bases for J; bases not matched to a gene: 3. CDR3 region: CASSYGDRDYGYTF. The CDR3 region has the DNA TGTGCCAGCAGTTACGGTGACAGGGACTATGGCTACACCTTC.

CDR3 amino acids: CASSWHPRIRGNNEQFF. CDR3 DNA sequence: TGTGCCAGCAGTTGGCATCCCCGAATCAGGGGTAACAATGAGCAGTTCTTC. The rearrangement links TRBV28 to TRBJ2-1, with D tentatively TRBD1 (6 bases). V shed 4 bases and J shed 5 bases, with 21 bases lying between them. The CDR3 spans 17 residues. Germline V lookup: CDR1 MDHEN, CDR2 SYDVKM.

The chain is built from TRBV7-7 and TRBJ2-5; the D is unclear. V was clipped by 2 bases and J by 4 bases, with 14 bases between them. The V gene's germline CDR1 is SSHAT and CDR2 FNYEAQ (reference sequence). This CDR3 is 15 amino acids long. Here the CDR3 DNA reads TGTGCCAGCAGCTTAACCCATCAGGAGCGAGAGACCCAGTACTTC. This codes for CASSLTHQERETQYF.

This chain uses TRBV5-1 with TRBJ2-7, with 9 bases identical to TRBD1. Germline CDR1 is SGHRS and CDR2 is YFSETQ. There are 16 residues in the CDR3. Trimming cost V 4 bases and J 5 bases; bases outside gene matches: 13. Here the CDR3 DNA reads TGCGCCAGCAGCACGCTCCTCCGGGACAGGGTCGACGAGCAGTACTTC. This encodes CASSTLLRDRVDEQYF.

This clonotype was seen many times. The V gene is TRBV20-1, the J gene TRBJ2-5, with D perhaps assigned TRBD1 or TRBD2 (5 bases each). Germline V gives CDR1 DFQATT, CDR2 SNEGSKA (reference sequence). V was trimmed by 2 bases and J by 5 bases, leaving 15 bases between them. This CDR3 contains 14 residues. CDR3 DNA: TGCAGTGCTAGACCCCCGGTGGGGGTCGAGACCCAGTACTTC. Protein product: CSARPPVGVETQYF.

The sample holds a few counts of this clonotype. This chain links TRBV7-3 with TRBJ2-1; 9 bases align to TRBD2. J was trimmed by 1 base and V by 3 bases; bases with no gene match: 4. The CDR3 runs 16 residues. Germline-derived CDR1 and CDR2 are SGHTA and FQGTGA. As DNA, the CDR3 is TGTGCCAGCAGCTTGGTAGCGGGAGCTTCCTACAATGAGCAGTTCTTC. It is translated as CASSLVAGASYNEQFF.

This clonotype was seen a handful of times. The V gene is TRBV25-1, the J gene TRBJ2-1; D not certain. Germline CDR1 and CDR2: MGHDK and SYGVNS. The CDR3 extends over 12 amino acids. V lost 3 bases, J lost 14 bases, and 14 bases lay in between. The CDR3 coding sequence is TGTGCCAGCAGTGATACGGCCTTGGTGGAGTTCTTC. Translating gives CASSDTALVEFF.

The chain recombines TRBV6-5 with TRBJ1-5; D remains unclear. CDR1 and CDR2 from the germline V gene are MNHEY and SVGAGI. V gave up 3 bases and J gave up 0 bases, with 9 bases separating them. The CDR3 covers 15 residues. The CDR3 DNA reads as TGTGCCAGCAGTTATAAGTCCTTTAGCAATCAGCCCCAGCATTTT. As protein: CASSYKSFSNQPQHF.

This clonotype occurred many times. The rearrangement links TRBV6-5 to TRBJ2-7, with 9 bases matching TRBD2. The J segment lost 0 bases and the V segment lost 6 bases, leaving 6 bases of the junction unmatched. CDR1 is MNHEY and CDR2 is SVGAGI in the germline V gene. This CDR3 has 15 residues. As DNA, the CDR3 is TGTGCCAGCAGCCGGTTGCGGGAGGGCTCCTACGAGCAGTACTTC. Translated: CASSRLREGSYEQYF.

The gene calls are TRBV28 and TRBJ2-7; 7 nucleotides line up with TRBD1. The V gene's germline CDR1 is MDHEN and CDR2 SYDVKM. Trimming cost V 6 bases and J 1 base; bases outside gene matches: 6. The CDR3 spans 14 residues. CDR3 DNA sequence: TGTGCCAGCAGCGCACAGGGGACATCCTACGAGCAGTACTTC. It is translated as CASSAQGTSYEQYF.